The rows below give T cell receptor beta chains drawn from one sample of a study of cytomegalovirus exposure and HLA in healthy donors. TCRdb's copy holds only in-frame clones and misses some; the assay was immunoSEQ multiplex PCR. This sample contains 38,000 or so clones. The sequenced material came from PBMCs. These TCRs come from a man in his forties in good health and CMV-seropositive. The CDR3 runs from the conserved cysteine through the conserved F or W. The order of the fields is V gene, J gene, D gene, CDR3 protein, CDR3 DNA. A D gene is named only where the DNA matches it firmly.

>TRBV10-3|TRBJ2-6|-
CAISERGRESGANVLTF
TGTGCCATCAGTGAGAGGGGGAGAGAATCTGGGGCCAACGTCCTGACTTTC
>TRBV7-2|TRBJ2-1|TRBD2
CASSLGGLAGVGEQFF
TGTGCCAGCAGCTTAGGGGGACTAGCGGGAGTTGGTGAGCAGTTCTTC
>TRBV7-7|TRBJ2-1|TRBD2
CASSPGTSGSGSYNEQFF
TGTGCTAGCAGCCCCGGGACTAGCGGGAGTGGCTCCTACAATGAGCAGTTCTTC
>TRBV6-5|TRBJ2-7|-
CASISPGNTYEQYF
TGTGCCAGTATCTCGCCGGGGAACACCTACGAGCAGTACTTC
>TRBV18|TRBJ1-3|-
CASSPAGLGGTIYF
TGTGCCAGCTCACCAGCGGGATTGGGCGGCACCATATATTTT
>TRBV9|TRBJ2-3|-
CASSVDDGQLSTDTQYF
TGTGCCAGCAGCGTAGATGACGGACAACTTTCCACAGATACGCAGTATTTT
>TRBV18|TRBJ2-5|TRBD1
CASSRDRGTETQYF
TGTGCCAGCTCAAGGGACAGGGGGACCGAGACCCAGTACTTC
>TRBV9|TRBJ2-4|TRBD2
CASSVGSGRAVIKNIQYF
TGTGCCAGCAGCGTAGGTAGCGGGAGGGCCGTGATAAAAAACATTCAGTACTTC
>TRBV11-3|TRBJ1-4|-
CASSLGGLNEKLFF
TGTGCCAGCAGCTTAGGGGGGCTCAATGAAAAACTGTTTTTT
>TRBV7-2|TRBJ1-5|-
CASSPHGGGGQPQHF
TGTGCCAGCAGCCCCCATGGGGGAGGTGGTCAGCCCCAGCATTTT
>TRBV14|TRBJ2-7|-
CASSSQQGPWVEQYF
TGTGCCAGCAGCTCCCAGCAGGGCCCTTGGGTCGAGCAGTACTTC
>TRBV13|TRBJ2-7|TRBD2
CASRLGSGTHSYEQYF
TGTGCCAGCAGACTAGGGAGCGGGACCCACTCCTACGAGCAGTACTTC
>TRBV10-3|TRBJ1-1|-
CAISRGGAPNTEAFF
TGTGCCATCAGTCGGGGGGGGGCTCCGAACACTGAAGCTTTCTTT
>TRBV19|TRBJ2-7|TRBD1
CASRGTGPSYEQYF
TGTGCCAGTAGGGGGACAGGGCCCTCCTACGAGCAGTACTTC
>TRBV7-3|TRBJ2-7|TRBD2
CASRPTSPYF
TGTGCCAGCAGGCCGACTAGCCCGTACTTC
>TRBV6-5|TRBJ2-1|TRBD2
CASSYSGTSGAEQFF
TGTGCCAGCAGTTACTCGGGGACTAGCGGGGCGGAGCAGTTCTTC
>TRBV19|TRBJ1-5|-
CASIRGAELNQPQHF
TGTGCCAGTATCCGGGGGGCAGAACTCAATCAGCCCCAGCATTTT
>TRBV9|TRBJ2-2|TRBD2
CASSVAGRGNTGELFF
TGTGCCAGCAGCGTAGCAGGGAGGGGGAACACCGGGGAGCTGTTTTTT
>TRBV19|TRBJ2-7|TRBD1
CASSTRQGTYEQYF
TGTGCCAGTAGTACCCGACAGGGCACCTACGAGCAGTACTTC
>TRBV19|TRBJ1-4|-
CASSRAGGGEKLFF
TGTGCCAGTAGTAGGGCAGGAGGTGGAGAAAAACTGTTTTTT
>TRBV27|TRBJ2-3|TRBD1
CASSLRPSGTGDRTDTQYF
TGTGCCAGCAGTCTTAGACCTTCCGGGACAGGGGATCGGACAGATACGCAGTATTTT
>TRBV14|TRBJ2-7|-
CASSQTGFAETYEQYF
TGTGCCAGCAGCCAAACGGGTTTTGCGGAGACCTACGAGCAGTACTTC
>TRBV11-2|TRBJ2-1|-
CASSLVTLSSNEQFF
TGTGCCAGCAGCTTAGTGACGCTCTCTAGCAATGAGCAGTTCTTC